These 6 T cell receptor beta chains originate from one sample sequenced in a study of T-cell memory formation after mild COVID-19. MiXCR, applied by TCRdb to the 5' RACE reads, yields one record per CDR3 protein. The sample lists approximately 580,000 distinct CDR3 sequences; over 20% were seen once. The sample taken for sequencing was PBMCs or a T cell subset sorted from them (not recorded which). Receptor source: an adult woman who had mild COVID-19 (a few samples of this study predate the infection). Cell type and time point are not known.

The CDR3 protein is CASSDGRGNYNEQFF. DNA of the CDR3: TGTGCCAGCAGTGATGGGCGGGGGAACTACAATGAGCAGTTCTTC. This sequence joins TRBV2 and TRBJ2-1, with TRBD2 matching over 7 bases. Germline V gene lookup returns CDR1 SNHLY and CDR2 FYNNEI. There are 15 residues in the CDR3. V dropped 3 bases and J dropped 3; count of bases not matched to a gene: 5.

V is TRBV5-1 and J is TRBJ2-7; 7 nucleotides align to TRBD1. The CDR3 sequence is 14 residues long. Germline CDR1 SGHRS, CDR2 YFSETQ. Trimming removed 4 bases from V and 0 bases from J; junction bases left unmatched: 4. The CDR3: CASSDRADSYEQYF. CDR3 coding DNA: TGCGCCAGCAGCGACAGGGCGGACTCCTACGAGCAGTACTTC.

This clonotype was counted only a few times. V and J are TRBV9 and TRBJ2-5; perhaps D is TRBD1 or TRBD2 (5 bases each). The CDR3 totals 15 residues. Per the germline V gene, CDR1 is SGDLS and CDR2 is YYNGEE. Deletions cut 6 bases from V and 5 bases from J, with 20 bases between. CDR3 residues: CASTGLGESRETQYF. CDR3 in DNA: TGTGCCAGCACCGGTCTGGGGGAGTCACGGGAGACCCAGTACTTC.

This clonotype was detected a few times. This chain links TRBV14 with TRBJ2-1, with D unclear. Trimming stripped 0 bases from V and 6 bases from J, with 21 bases between. Looked up from germline, CDR1 is SGHDN and CDR2 is FVKESK. This CDR3 has 18 amino acids. The CDR3 DNA reads as TGTGCCAGCAGCCAAGATCTCGTTTACCCAGCCAAACCCAATGAGCAGTTCTTC. This sequence encodes CASSQDLVYPAKPNEQFF.

This clonotype was counted between two and nine times. The rearrangement joins TRBV12-3 or TRBV12-4 to TRBJ2-3; 10 bases map to TRBD2. Trimming took 6 bases from V and 4 from J; bases not matched to a gene: 7. This CDR3 is built from 15 residues. The CDR3 spells CASSSPSGGPDTQYF. As DNA, the CDR3 is TGTGCCAGCAGCAGCCCTAGCGGGGGCCCAGATACGCAGTATTTT.

This clonotype was seen only once. The chain employs TRBV19 and TRBJ2-4, with 7 bases aligning to TRBD1. CDR3 length: 13 amino acids. Germline V gene data show CDR1 as LNHDA and CDR2 as SQIVND (reference sequence). The V segment lost 5 bases and the J segment 6 bases; nucleotides outside the gene matches: 4. DNA of the CDR3: TGTGCCAGTAGTTCAGGGGGAAGAAACATTCAGTACTTC. This sequence encodes CASSSGGRNIQYF.